This T cell receptor (beta chain) was observed in a study of blood T cells in healthy people across ages. Study-level findings and limits: PBMCs that were unsorted prevented a conclusive naive versus antigen-experienced comparison. Greater diversity and more naive CD4+ cells were seen in long-lived donors than in aged donors.

The authors ran a second PCR of about 7 to 11 cycles using a sample-barcoded 5' primer and a J-beta primer mix. TCRdb passed the 5' RACE reads through MiXCR, listing each CDR3 protein once. The sample has about 1.6 million distinct CDR3 sequences, approximately 32% seen once; the top ten hold over 9%. This clonotype has only a few counts. Its cognate antigen is unknown. Germline lookup yields CDR1 MNHEY and CDR2 SMNVEV (reference sequence). The CDR3 length is 14 residues. Trimming took off 2 bases at V and 5 bases at J, with 13 bases between the two ends. This chain connects TRBV27 to TRBJ2-7; no firm D call. Sequenced sample: blood. This clonotype was sampled from a woman aged 30 to 39 in good health. The CDR3 sequence: CASSLETGRHEQYF. CDR3 DNA: TGTGCCAGCAGTTTAGAGACCGGGCGACACGAGCAGTACTTC.